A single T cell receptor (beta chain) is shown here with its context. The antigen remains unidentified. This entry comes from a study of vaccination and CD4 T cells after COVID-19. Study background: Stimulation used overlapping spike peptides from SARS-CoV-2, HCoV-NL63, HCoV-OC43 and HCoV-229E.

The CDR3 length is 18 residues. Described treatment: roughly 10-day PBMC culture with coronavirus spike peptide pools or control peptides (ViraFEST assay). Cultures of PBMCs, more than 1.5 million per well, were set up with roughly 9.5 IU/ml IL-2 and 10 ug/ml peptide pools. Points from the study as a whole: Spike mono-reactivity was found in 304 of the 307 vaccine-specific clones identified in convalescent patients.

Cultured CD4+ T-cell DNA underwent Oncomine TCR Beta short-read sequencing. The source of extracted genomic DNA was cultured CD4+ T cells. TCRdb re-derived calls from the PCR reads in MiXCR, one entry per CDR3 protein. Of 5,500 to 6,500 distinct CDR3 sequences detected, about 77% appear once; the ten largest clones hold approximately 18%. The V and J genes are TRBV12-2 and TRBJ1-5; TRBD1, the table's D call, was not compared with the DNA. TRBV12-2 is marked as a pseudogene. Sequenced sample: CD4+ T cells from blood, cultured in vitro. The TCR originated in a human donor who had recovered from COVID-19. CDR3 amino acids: CASRLAESETGANQPQHF. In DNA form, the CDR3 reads TGTGCAAGTCGCTTAGCGGAGTCTGAGACAGGGGCCAATCAGCCCCAGCATTTT.